Below, 28 T cell receptor beta chains from the same sample are listed, as sequenced in a study of T cell responses to AZD1222 COVID-19 vaccine. Using immunoSEQ multiplex PCR, the repertoire was profiled, and TCRdb retains in-frame clones only, with some absent. The profile shows about 130,000 clones, 80% to 90% of them singletons. This specimen consisted of peripheral blood, obtained on day 0 of AZD1222 vaccination. Receptors originate from an adult in good health.

The chain has TRBV10-3 and TRBJ1-2, with D possibly matching TRBD1 (6 bases). The V end lost 4 bases, the J end lost 5 bases, and 17 bases lay between the germline ends. CDR1 ENHRY and CDR2 SYGVKD come from the germline V gene. The CDR3 loop spans 15 amino acids. CDR3 nucleotide sequence: TGTGCCATCAGTGCCTACGCGGACAGTTATTATGGCTACACCTTC. Protein: CAISAYADSYYGYTF.

V usage is TRBV6-5 and J usage is TRBJ2-7; D is possibly TRBD1 (7 bases). The V gene lost 6 bases and the J gene lost 5 bases, with 14 bases spanning the gap. Germline V gives CDR1 MNHEY, CDR2 SVGAGI. The CDR3 length is 13 residues. CDR3 region: CASSPGGSNEQYF. The CDR3 region has the DNA TGTGCCAGCAGCCCAGGGGGGAGCAACGAGCAGTACTTC.

The chain uses TRBV6-6 and TRBJ1-1; 8 positions match TRBD1. The J segment lost 1 base and the V segment lost 5 bases, leaving 6 bases of the junction unmatched. Germline loops: CDR1 MNHNY, CDR2 SVGAGI (reference sequence). This CDR3 has 15 amino acids. Here the CDR3 DNA reads TGTGCCAGCAGTAGTCCGGGGACAGGGAACACTGAAGCTTTCTTT. Translation gives CASSSPGTGNTEAFF.

The V call is TRBV6-5, the J call TRBJ1-1; D uncertain. CDR3 length: 13 amino acids. Germline V CDR1 and CDR2: MNHEY, SVGAGI. The germline V and J ends were trimmed by 3 bases and 1 base, with 6 bases remaining between them. CDR3 loop: CASSYGQNTEAFF. The DNA of the CDR3 is TGTGCCAGCAGTTATGGGCAGAACACTGAAGCTTTCTTT.

The V and J genes are TRBV27 and TRBJ1-5; no clear D gene. The CDR3 contains 13 residues. Germline loops: CDR1 MNHEY, CDR2 SMNVEV (reference sequence). Trimming took off 6 bases at V and 5 bases at J, with 11 bases between the two ends. CDR3: CASRLMWDQPQHF. The CDR3 bases are TGTGCCAGCAGACTTATGTGGGATCAGCCCCAGCATTTT.

This clone appeared a few times. The V and J genes are TRBV12-3 or TRBV12-4 and TRBJ1-3; D may be TRBD1 (5 bases). Trimming stripped 7 bases from V and 2 bases from J, with 9 bases between. The CDR3 has 13 residues. CDR3 in amino acids: CASTWTPGNTIYF. The CDR3 DNA reads TGTGCCAGCACATGGACACCTGGAAACACCATATATTTT.

This rearrangement joins TRBV6-5 to TRBJ2-7, with D possibly matching TRBD2 (6 bases). The CDR3 loop spans 13 amino acids. Between the trimmed V and J ends, which lost 2 bases and 2 bases, there was a span of 7 bases. Germline CDR1 reads MNHEY; CDR2 reads SVGAGI. The CDR3 sequence: CASSYAGTYEQYF. The CDR3 DNA is TGTGCCAGCAGTTACGCGGGAACCTACGAGCAGTACTTC.

The J gene is TRBJ1-4, the V gene TRBV27; D is undetermined. From germline, CDR1 is MNHEY and CDR2 SMNVEV (reference sequence). The CDR3 runs to 15 residues. Trimming shortened V by 5 bases and J by 0 bases, and 10 bases separated the two germline ends. CDR3 region: CASSPRAATNEKLFF. In DNA form, the CDR3 reads TGTGCCAGCAGTCCCCGGGCTGCAACTAATGAAAAACTGTTTTTT.

The chain combines TRBV6-2 or TRBV6-3 with TRBJ1-1; 8 nucleotides match TRBD1. Unmatched junction bases numbered 2, after V lost 2 bases and J lost 6 bases. Germline CDR1 and CDR2: MNHEY and SVGEGT. This CDR3 comprises 13 residues. The CDR3 region is CASSYMDRAEAFF. The CDR3 DNA sequence: TGTGCCAGCAGTTACATGGACAGGGCTGAAGCTTTCTTT.

This chain uses TRBV11-2 with TRBJ2-3, with D tentatively TRBD2 (6 bases). Trimming took off 3 bases at V and 0 bases at J, with 13 bases between the two ends. CDR3 length: 16 amino acids. Germline lookup yields CDR1 SGHAT and CDR2 FQNNGV. The CDR3 DNA reads TGTGCCAGCAGCTTTAGTGCTAGCGCTAGCACAGATACGCAGTATTTT. Amino acid sequence: CASSFSASASTDTQYF. The entire variable domain, with the rest obtained from reference TRBV11-2 and TRBJ2-3, is as follows: EAGVAQSPRYKIIEKRQSVAFWCNPISGHATLYWYQQILGQGPKLLIQFQNNGVVDDSQLPKDRFSAERLKGVDSTLKIQPAKLEDSAVYLCASSFSASASTDTQYFGPGTRLTVL.

The chain recombines TRBV18 with TRBJ1-4; 7 bases are a match to TRBD1. With V trimmed by 1 base and J by 4 bases, 9 bases remained unmatched. CDR1 and CDR2 from the germline V gene are KGHSH and LQKENI. This CDR3 contains 17 residues. The CDR3 region is CASSPRGTDRFNEKLFF. In nucleotides, the CDR3 is TGTGCCAGCTCACCACGAGGGACGGACAGGTTTAATGAAAAACTGTTTTTT.

The chain recombines TRBV7-8 with TRBJ1-5; D unresolved. Trimming left V 1 base short and J 5 bases short, with 9 bases between. The CDR3 length is 14 residues. The germline CDR1 and CDR2 sequences are SGHVS and FQNEAQ. CDR3 DNA: TGTGCCAGCAGCTTAGAGAGGGCCGATCAGCCCCAGCATTTT. Protein sequence: CASSLERADQPQHF.

The rearrangement links TRBV27 to TRBJ2-2; 8 positions agree with TRBD2. V shed 7 bases, J shed 4 bases, and the junction held 11 bases outside the gene matches. The CDR3 runs 16 residues. Germline values: CDR1 MNHEY, CDR2 SMNVEV (reference sequence). CDR3 in amino acids: CASTRSLAGLTGELFF. Written as DNA, the CDR3 is TGTGCCAGCACCCGCTCCCTAGCGGGCCTCACCGGGGAGCTGTTTTTT.

The V and J genes are TRBV24-1 and TRBJ1-5; D unclear. The germline V gene has CDR1 KGHDR and CDR2 SFDVKD. The CDR3 extends over 13 amino acids. Trimming stripped 5 bases from V and 7 bases from J, with 11 bases between. The CDR3 loop is CATSANARQPQHF. For the CDR3, the DNA is TGTGCCACCAGTGCGAACGCGAGGCAGCCCCAGCATTTT.

This chain links TRBV7-8 with TRBJ2-7, with unresolved D. V was pared by 4 bases and J by 2 bases, with 15 bases between. The CDR3 runs 15 residues. CDR1 and CDR2 (germline): SGHVS, FQNEAQ. The CDR3 loop is CASSSDRATPYEQYF. CDR3 nucleotides: TGTGCCAGCAGCTCGGATCGAGCAACACCCTACGAGCAGTACTTC.

The chain combines TRBV6-1 with TRBJ1-5; 10 bases fit TRBD1. CDR3 size: 14 residues. The germline V gene has CDR1 MNHNS and CDR2 SASEGT. V was pared by 5 bases and J by 8 bases, with 6 bases of the junction left unmatched. The CDR3 DNA reads TGTGCCAGCAGTTTAGGGACAGGGGTTGAGCCCCAGCATTTT. As protein: CASSLGTGVEPQHF.

The chain recombines TRBV4-3 with TRBJ1-1; D ambiguous. The CDR3 totals 14 residues. Trimming removed 1 base from V and 1 base from J, with 7 bases in between. In germline, CDR1 is LGHNA, CDR2 YSLEER. The CDR3: CASSQVAANTEAFF. The CDR3 nucleotides read TGCGCCAGCAGCCAAGTAGCAGCGAACACTGAAGCTTTCTTT.

In its sample, this clone was seen once. This rearrangement joins TRBV4-1 to TRBJ1-2; 7 nucleotides line up with TRBD1. Germline CDR1 MGHRA, CDR2 YSYEKL. The CDR3 spans 13 residues. V shed 8 bases, J shed 1 base, and the junction held 4 bases outside the gene matches. The CDR3, as DNA: TGCGCCAGCGGTCGACAGGGTAACTATGGCTACACCTTC. Amino acids: CASGRQGNYGYTF.

The chain carries TRBV5-1 and TRBJ2-6; 10 nucleotides agree with TRBD1. V lost 0 bases to trimming and J lost 0 bases; unmatched junction nucleotides: 3. The CDR3 is 18 amino acids. Germline V gene data show CDR1 as SGHRS and CDR2 as YFSETQ. The CDR3 loop is CASSLGGTGASGANVLTF. Written as DNA, the CDR3 is TGCGCCAGCAGCTTGGGTGGGACAGGGGCCTCTGGGGCCAACGTCCTGACTTTC.

The chain couples TRBV5-4 to TRBJ2-7, with a possible D match to TRBD1 (6 bases). The CDR3 is 14 residues long. The germline CDR1 and CDR2 sequences are SGHNT and YYREEE (reference sequence). V lost 4 bases and J lost 0, with 11 bases in between. The CDR3 coding sequence is TGTGCCAGCAGCATAACAGGGAGCTCCTACGAGCAGTACTTC. It yields the protein CASSITGSSYEQYF.

The V and J genes are TRBV2 and TRBJ2-3, with 8 bases identical to TRBD2. CDR1 and CDR2 from the germline V gene are SNHLY and FYNNEI. J was trimmed by 6 bases and V by 3 bases; bases with no gene match: 5. The CDR3 totals 14 residues. The CDR3 protein is CASSDRGGDDTQYF. The CDR3 coding sequence is TGTGCCAGCAGTGACCGGGGGGGCGATGATACGCAGTATTTT.

The rearrangement links TRBV2 to TRBJ1-3, with D possibly being TRBD1 (6 bases). V lost 5 bases, J lost 1 base, and 12 bases lay in between. The CDR3 runs 15 residues. CDR1 and CDR2 from the germline V gene are SNHLY and FYNNEI. The CDR3 coding sequence is TGTGCCAGCAGTATACAGGGAGGTTCTGGAAACACCATATATTTT. Its protein is CASSIQGGSGNTIYF.

Turning to this clone: At the DNA level, this CDR3 is encoded by other sequences in the same sample as well. The CDR3 DNA reads TGTGCCAGCAGCCCCTTAAACACTGAAGCTTTCTTT. Its translation is CASSPLNTEAFF. The chain employs TRBV12-3 or TRBV12-4 and TRBJ1-1; no definite D call. Trimming shortened V by 6 bases and J by 2 bases, and 7 bases separated the two germline ends. CDR3 length: 12 amino acids.

The chain couples TRBV7-2 to TRBJ1-3; D gene uncertain. The CDR3 totals 15 residues. Germline V lookup: CDR1 SGHTA, CDR2 FQGNSA. The V and J ends lost 5 bases and 0 bases respectively, with 11 bases between them. CDR3 protein: CASSPRHHSGNTIYF. The CDR3 DNA reads as TGTGCCAGCAGCCCTAGACATCACTCTGGAAACACCATATATTTT.

The chain carries TRBV4-1 and TRBJ1-6; D not resolved. Deletions cut 0 bases from V and 2 bases from J, with 8 bases between. Germline V gene data show CDR1 as MGHRA and CDR2 as YSYEKL. CDR3 length: 16 residues. The DNA for the CDR3 is TGCGCCAGCAGCCAAGATTACACTGCCTATAATTCACCCCTCCACTTT. Translation gives CASSQDYTAYNSPLHF.

This sequence joins TRBV11-2 and TRBJ2-1, with D hard to call. Trimming pared 7 bases from V and 8 bases from J, leaving 9 bases between. Germline assignment: CDR1 SGHAT and CDR2 FQNNGV. This CDR3 spans 11 amino acids. CDR3 bases: TGTGCCAGCACCCAACGGGATGAGCAGTTCTTC. It yields the protein CASTQRDEQFF.

J is TRBJ1-5 and V is TRBV28; 12 bases agree with TRBD1. Germline values: CDR1 MDHEN, CDR2 SYDVKM. The CDR3 is made up of 15 amino acids. V shed 4 bases, J shed 6 bases, and the junction held 4 bases outside the gene matches. CDR3 in amino acids: CASSSGTGGSQPQHF. The CDR3 coding sequence is TGTGCCAGCAGTTCCGGGACAGGGGGCAGTCAGCCCCAGCATTTT.

V and J are TRBV6-4 and TRBJ2-2; 9 bases are shared with TRBD1. This CDR3 region has 16 residues. V gave up 1 base and J gave up 6 bases; unmatched junction bases: 6. Per germline, CDR1 MRHNA and CDR2 SNTAGT. The chain's CDR3 is CASSDFGQGRAGELFF. The CDR3 DNA is TGTGCCAGCAGTGACTTCGGACAGGGGAGGGCCGGGGAGCTGTTTTTT.